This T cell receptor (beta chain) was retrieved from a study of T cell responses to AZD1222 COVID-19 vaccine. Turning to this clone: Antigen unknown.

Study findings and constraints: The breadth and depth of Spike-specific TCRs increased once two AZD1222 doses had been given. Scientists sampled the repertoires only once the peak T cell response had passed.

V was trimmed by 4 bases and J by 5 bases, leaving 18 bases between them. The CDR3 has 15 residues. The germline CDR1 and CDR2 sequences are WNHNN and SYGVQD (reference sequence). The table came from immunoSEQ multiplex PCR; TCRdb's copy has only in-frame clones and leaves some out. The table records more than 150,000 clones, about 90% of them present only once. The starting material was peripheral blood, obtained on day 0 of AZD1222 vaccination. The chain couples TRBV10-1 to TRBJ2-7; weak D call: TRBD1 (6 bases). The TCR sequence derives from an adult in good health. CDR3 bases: TGCGCCAGCAGTGCCTCAACACAGGGTGGCCACGAGCAGTACTTC. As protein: CASSASTQGGHEQYF.